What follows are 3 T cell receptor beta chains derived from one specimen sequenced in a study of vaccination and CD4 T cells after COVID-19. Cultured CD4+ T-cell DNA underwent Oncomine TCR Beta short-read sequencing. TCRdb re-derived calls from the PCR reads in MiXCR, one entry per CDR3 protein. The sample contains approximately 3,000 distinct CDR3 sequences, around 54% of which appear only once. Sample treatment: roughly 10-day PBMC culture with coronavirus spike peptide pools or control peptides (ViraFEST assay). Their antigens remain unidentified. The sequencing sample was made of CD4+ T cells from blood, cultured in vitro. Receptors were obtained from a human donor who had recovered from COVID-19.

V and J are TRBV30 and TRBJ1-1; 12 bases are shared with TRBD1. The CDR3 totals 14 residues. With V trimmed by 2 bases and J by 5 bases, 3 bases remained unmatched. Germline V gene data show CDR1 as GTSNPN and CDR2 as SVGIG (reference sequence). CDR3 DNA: TGTGCCTGGAGTCGGGACAGGGGGCGAACTGAAGCTTTCTTT. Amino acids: CAWSRDRGRTEAFF.

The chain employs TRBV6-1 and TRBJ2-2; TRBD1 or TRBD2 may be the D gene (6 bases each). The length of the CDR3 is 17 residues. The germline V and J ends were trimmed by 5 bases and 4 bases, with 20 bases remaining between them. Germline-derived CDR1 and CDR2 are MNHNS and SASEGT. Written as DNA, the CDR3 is TGTGCCAGCAGTCCTTATCATGTGGGGGGCTTCACCGGGGAGCTGTTTTTT. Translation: CASSPYHVGGFTGELFF.

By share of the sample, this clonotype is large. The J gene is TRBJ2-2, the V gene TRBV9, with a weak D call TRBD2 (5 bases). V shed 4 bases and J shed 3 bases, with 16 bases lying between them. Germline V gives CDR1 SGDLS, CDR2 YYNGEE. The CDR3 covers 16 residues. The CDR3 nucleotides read TGTGCCAGCAGCTCCCCAGGCGGGTGGGACACCGGGGAGCTGTTTTTT. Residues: CASSSPGGWDTGELFF.